What follows are 24 T cell receptor beta chains derived from one specimen sequenced in a study. Cells sorted as Tregs were CD4+, CD25+ and CD127-/low. From the 5' RACE reads, TCRdb called clonotypes with MiXCR, one entry per CDR3 protein. The data contain around 34,000 distinct CDR3 sequences, around 27% of them singletons. Sequenced: tumor-infiltrating Tregs sorted from the breast tumor. The receptors were sampled from a female donor with breast cancer.

This clonotype appeared a few times. One end of the junction does not line up with germline, which may come from a read error. The chain carries TRBV2 and TRBJ2-1; 10 bases agree with TRBD2. The CDR3 spans 15 residues. Germline V gene lookup returns CDR1 SNHLY and CDR2 FYNNEI. CDR3 DNA sequence: TGTGCCAGCAATGAATTCCTAGCGGGAGACAATGAGCAGTTCTTC. It specifies CASNEFLAGDNEQFF.

This clonotype was seen more than once but under ten times. The CDR3 spells CSATRGSGGYNEQFF. In DNA, the CDR3 is TGCAGTGCCACGAGGGGTAGCGGGGGGTACAATGAGCAGTTCTTC. This chain uses TRBV20-1 with TRBJ2-1; TRBD2 aligns across 10 bases. CDR1 is DFQATT and CDR2 is SNEGSKA in the germline V gene (reference sequence). The CDR3 runs to 15 residues. V gave up 6 bases and J gave up 4 bases; unmatched junction bases: 9.

Remarks on this clonotype: Just one base apart from a much larger clone, this may be a read error. The chain employs TRBV27 and TRBJ1-5; a possible D gene is TRBD1 (6 bases). This CDR3 region has 13 residues. V lost 5 bases and J lost 7, with 12 bases in between. Germline V gene data show CDR1 as MNHEY and CDR2 as SMNVEV (reference sequence). The DNA of the CDR3 is TGTGCCAGCAGTATCAGGGGAGGGCAGCCCCAGCATTTT. This sequence encodes CASSIRGGQPQHF.

With respect to this clonotype: Compared with germline, one end of the junction differs, possibly owing to a read error. This chain joins TRBV5-1 and TRBJ2-1; D uncertain. CDR3 size: 13 residues. The germline gives CDR1 SGHRS, CDR2 YFSETQ. The CDR3 DNA follows: TGCGCCAGCAGCCCCCAGCTAGTCAATGAGCAGCTCTTC. Protein product: CASSPQLVNEQLF.

In its sample, this clonotype was seen many times. V is TRBV6-6 and J is TRBJ1-5, with a tentative D call TRBD1 (5 bases). The germline V gene has CDR1 MNHNY and CDR2 SVGAGI (reference sequence). The CDR3 is made up of 14 amino acids. The V end lost 5 bases, the J end lost 5 bases, and 13 bases lay between the germline ends. DNA for the CDR3: TGTGCCAGCAGTCCGAATAGAGGGGATCAGCCCCAGCATTTT. Protein: CASSPNRGDQPQHF.

The table lists this clonotype with many counts. The chain has TRBV10-2 and TRBJ1-5, with 8 bases fitting TRBD1. This CDR3 region has 15 residues. Germline CDR1 WSHSY, CDR2 SAAADI. With 6 bases clipped from V and 3 bases from J, the junction kept 7 bases outside the gene matches. Written as DNA, the CDR3 is TGCGCCAGCAGCCTAAACAGGGGGGTCAATCAGCCCCAGCATTTT. Amino acid sequence: CASSLNRGVNQPQHF.

The rearrangement links TRBV5-1 to TRBJ1-1; 8 nucleotides agree with TRBD1. The CDR3 runs to 14 residues. Trimming removed 4 bases from V and 8 bases from J; junction bases left unmatched: 10. CDR1 and CDR2 (germline): SGHRS, YFSETQ. CDR3 amino acids: CASSDLTGVEEAFF. The CDR3 bases are TGCGCCAGCAGCGACTTGACAGGGGTTGAGGAAGCTTTCTTT.

For this clonotype: This CDR3 fails to terminate in the conserved phenylalanine or tryptophan, so it likely reflects a read error. The chain recombines TRBV10-3 with TRBJ2-7; D possibly uses TRBD1 or TRBD2 (5 bases each). CDR3 length equals 14 residues. The V and J ends lost 3 bases and 5 bases respectively, with 14 bases between them. In germline, CDR1 is ENHRY, CDR2 SYGVKD. The CDR3 region has the DNA TGTGCCATCAGTGAAGGCAGTCTGGGGGACGAGCAGTACATC. Translation: CAISEGSLGDEQYI.

This clonotype showed up just a few times. J is TRBJ1-2 and V is TRBV20-1; TRBD1 is a possible D gene (5 bases). CDR1 and CDR2 (germline): DFQATT, SNEGSKA (reference sequence). The V end was cut by 0 bases, the J end by 8 bases, with 16 bases between. This CDR3 is 14 amino acids long. Here the CDR3 reads CSARDLWGKSGYTF. In DNA form, the CDR3 reads TGCAGTGCTAGAGATCTATGGGGGAAGAGCGGCTACACCTTC.

This sequence joins TRBV3-1 and TRBJ2-1, with 9 bases identical to TRBD2. After removal of 8 bases from V and 5 bases from J, the junction contained 4 bases not matched to a gene. The CDR3 consists of 13 residues. Germline V gene sequence: CDR1 LGHDT, CDR2 YNNKEL (reference sequence). This CDR3 reads CASEGLANNEQFF. The DNA of the CDR3 is TGTGCCAGCGAGGGACTAGCTAACAATGAGCAGTTCTTC.

In the case of this clonotype: This may be a read error, as it is one base from a much larger clone. The rearrangement joins TRBV19 to TRBJ2-1, with 14 bases matching TRBD2. This CDR3 contains 15 residues. Germline CDR1 is LNHDA and CDR2 is SQIVND (reference sequence). The CDR3 nucleotides are TGTGCCAGTGGTATCGGGACTAGCGGGAGCGATGAGCAGTTCTTC. Its protein product is CASGIGTSGSDEQFF.

Details on this clonotype: A clone one base away is much larger, so this may be a read error. The conserved closing phenylalanine or tryptophan is absent in this CDR3, likely reflecting a read error. This chain links TRBV7-9 with TRBJ1-2; D is ambiguous. Trimming took off 1 base at V and 3 bases at J, with 6 bases between the two ends. In germline, CDR1 is SEHNR, CDR2 FQNEAQ (reference sequence). The CDR3 length is 13 residues. The CDR3 DNA is TGTGCCAGCAGCTTAGTTCCGGACTATGGCTACACCATC. It is translated as CASSLVPDYGYTI.

The sample holds a few counts of this clonotype. The V call is TRBV20-1, the J call TRBJ2-7; the D call may be TRBD1 or TRBD2 (5 bases each). Germline CDR1 DFQATT, CDR2 SNEGSKA (reference sequence). The CDR3 is 14 amino acids. The V end lost 6 bases, the J end lost 2 bases, and 17 bases lay between the germline ends. DNA of the CDR3: TGCAGTGCCATGGGACGGCAGGGCGCCTACGAGCAGTACTTC. This gives the protein CSAMGRQGAYEQYF.

This clonotype occurred many times. This chain connects TRBV7-3 to TRBJ2-1; 7 positions match TRBD1. Germline CDR1 reads SGHTA; CDR2 reads FQGTGA. Germline trimming cut 4 bases from V and 4 bases from J; bases unmatched to any gene: 7. CDR3 size: 15 residues. The CDR3 sequence: CASSSPTGTYNEQFF. The CDR3 DNA reads TGTGCCAGCAGCTCCCCGACAGGGACGTACAATGAGCAGTTCTTC.

V and J are TRBV6-4 and TRBJ2-2, with 7 nucleotides matching TRBD2. This CDR3 is built from 15 residues. V lost 3 bases and J lost 4; bases outside the gene matches: 5. Germline V gives CDR1 MRHNA, CDR2 SNTAGT. The CDR3 sequence is CASSEVGGFTGELFF. CDR3 bases: TGTGCCAGCAGTGAAGTGGGGGGGTTCACCGGGGAGCTGTTTTTT.

In its sample, this clonotype was seen a few times. Possible read error: a much larger clone is one base away. DNA for the CDR3: TGCGCCAGCAATCCCGGACAGGTGAGGACTGAAGCTTTCTTT. Its protein is CASNPGQVRTEAFF. The rearrangement links TRBV5-1 to TRBJ1-1; 7 bases line up with TRBD1. This CDR3 region has 14 residues. Germline V CDR1 and CDR2: SGHRS, YFSETQ. With V trimmed by 6 bases and J by 5 bases, 10 bases remained unmatched.

This clonotype has ten or more counts. CDR3 bases: TGTGCCAGCAGTCCGAAGGGACAGCTATCCTCCGGCTACACCTTC. Amino acid sequence: CASSPKGQLSSGYTF. This chain uses TRBV12-3 or TRBV12-4 with TRBJ1-2, with 7 bases identical to TRBD1. The CDR3 sequence is 15 residues long. Trimming took 5 bases from V and 8 from J; bases not matched to a gene: 14.

This clonotype has at least ten counts. The rearrangement links TRBV2 to TRBJ1-2; tentative D call: TRBD1 (6 bases). V was clipped by 3 bases and J by 6 bases, with 11 bases between them. CDR1 and CDR2 (germline): SNHLY, FYNNEI. This CDR3 region has 13 residues. CDR3: CASSDTGSDGYTF. The CDR3 DNA reads TGTGCCAGCAGTGACACAGGGAGCGATGGCTACACCTTC.

This clonotype was seen repeatedly, ten times or more. The chain has TRBV5-1 and TRBJ2-7; 7 bases fit TRBD2. CDR1 and CDR2 (germline): SGHRS, YFSETQ. There are 18 residues in the CDR3. The ends lost 0 bases at V and 4 bases at J; junction bases unmatched: 16. The chain's CDR3 is CASSLAGRENYKGYEQYF. In DNA form, the CDR3 reads TGCGCCAGCAGCTTGGCTGGGCGGGAGAATTATAAGGGGTACGAGCAGTACTTC.

The chain links TRBV2 to TRBJ2-1, with 9 bases fitting TRBD2. Looked up from germline, CDR1 is SNHLY and CDR2 is FYNNEI. This CDR3 has 15 residues. J lost 5 bases, V lost 6 bases, and 8 bases had no gene match. The CDR3 is CASSERGLAHNEQFF. The CDR3 coding sequence is TGTGCCAGCAGCGAAAGGGGACTAGCCCACAATGAGCAGTTCTTC. Looking up the rest from reference TRBV2 and TRBJ2-1 gives the full variable domain: EPEVTQTPSHQVTQMGQEVILRCVPISNHLYFYWYRQILGQKVEFLVSFYNNEISEKSEIFDDQFSVERPDGSNFTLKIRSTKLEDSAMYFCASSERGLAHNEQFFGPGTRLTVL.

This clonotype turned up a few times. This chain joins TRBV19 and TRBJ1-5; TRBD1 matches 11 bases. The CDR3 has 15 residues. J lost 3 bases, V lost 7 bases, and 5 bases had no gene match. Germline V gene data show CDR1 as LNHDA and CDR2 as SQIVND (reference sequence). CDR3 amino acids: CASTRDRGNNQPQHF. The DNA for the CDR3 is TGTGCCAGTACGAGGGACAGGGGGAACAATCAGCCCCAGCATTTT.

This clonotype was counted only a few times. The genes are TRBV12-5 and TRBJ2-1; 7 positions agree with TRBD1. V lost 6 bases to trimming and J lost 10 bases; unmatched junction nucleotides: 6. Per the germline V gene, CDR1 is LGHNT and CDR2 is FRNRAP. The CDR3 runs to 12 residues. Here the CDR3 reads CASGTGLGEQFF. The CDR3 coding sequence is TGTGCTAGTGGGACAGGGTTAGGGGAGCAGTTCTTC.

A note on this clonotype: The junction departs from germline at one end; a sequencing error may be responsible. The chain is built from TRBV29-1 and TRBJ1-1; no clear D. The CDR3 runs 13 residues. Germline CDR1 SQVTM, CDR2 ANQGSEA. The CDR3 spells CSVVKTQRTEASF. Here the CDR3 DNA reads TGCAGCGTTGTCAAAACACAGAGGACTGAAGCTTCCTTT.

This clonotype appeared many times. The chain joins TRBV7-2 to TRBJ2-1, with D unresolved. Trimming left V 5 bases short and J 4 bases short, with 15 bases between. The CDR3 totals 15 residues. Germline V gene data show CDR1 as SGHTA and CDR2 as FQGNSA. CDR3 region: CASSHYQPGYNEQFF. The CDR3 nucleotides read TGTGCCAGCAGCCATTACCAACCCGGGTACAATGAGCAGTTCTTC.